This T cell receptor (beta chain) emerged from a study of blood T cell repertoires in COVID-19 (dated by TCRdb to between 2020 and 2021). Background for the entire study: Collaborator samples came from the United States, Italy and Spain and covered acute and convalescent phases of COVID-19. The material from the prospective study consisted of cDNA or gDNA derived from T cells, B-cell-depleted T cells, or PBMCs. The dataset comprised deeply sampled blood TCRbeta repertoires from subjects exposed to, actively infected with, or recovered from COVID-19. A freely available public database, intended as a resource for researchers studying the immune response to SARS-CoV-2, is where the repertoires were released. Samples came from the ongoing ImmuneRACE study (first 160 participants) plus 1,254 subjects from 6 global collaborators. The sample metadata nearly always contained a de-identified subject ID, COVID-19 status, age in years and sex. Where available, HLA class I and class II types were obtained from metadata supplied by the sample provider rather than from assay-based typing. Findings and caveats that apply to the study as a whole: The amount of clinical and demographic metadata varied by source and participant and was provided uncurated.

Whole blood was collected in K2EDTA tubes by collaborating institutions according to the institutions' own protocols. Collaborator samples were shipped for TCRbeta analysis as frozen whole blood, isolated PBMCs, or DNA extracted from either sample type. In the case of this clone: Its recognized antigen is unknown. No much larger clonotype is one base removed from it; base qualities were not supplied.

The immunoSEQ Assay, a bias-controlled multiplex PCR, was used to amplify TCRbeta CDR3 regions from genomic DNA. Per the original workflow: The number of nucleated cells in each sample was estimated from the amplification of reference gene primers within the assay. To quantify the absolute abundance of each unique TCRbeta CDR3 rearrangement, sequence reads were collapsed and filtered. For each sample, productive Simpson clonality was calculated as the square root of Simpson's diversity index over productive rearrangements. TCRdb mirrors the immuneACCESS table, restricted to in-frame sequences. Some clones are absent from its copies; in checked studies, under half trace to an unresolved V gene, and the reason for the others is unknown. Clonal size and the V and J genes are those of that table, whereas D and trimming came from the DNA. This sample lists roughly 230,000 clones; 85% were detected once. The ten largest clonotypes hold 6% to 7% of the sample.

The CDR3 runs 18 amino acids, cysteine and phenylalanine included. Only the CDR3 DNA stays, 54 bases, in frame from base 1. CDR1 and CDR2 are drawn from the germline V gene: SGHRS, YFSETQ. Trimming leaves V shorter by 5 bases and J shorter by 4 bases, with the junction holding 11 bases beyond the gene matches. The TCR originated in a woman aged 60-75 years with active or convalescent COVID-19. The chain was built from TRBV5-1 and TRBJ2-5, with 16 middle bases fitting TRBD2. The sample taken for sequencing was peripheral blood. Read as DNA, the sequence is TGCGCCAGCAGGGGACTAGCGGGGGGGCTTAGTTTGGGAGAGACCCAGTACTTC. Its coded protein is CASRGLAGGLSLGETQYF.